The rows below give T cell receptor beta chains drawn from one sample of a study. TCRdb called the 5' RACE reads again in MiXCR, with one record for every CDR3 protein. In the table there are about 6,200 distinct CDR3 sequences, approximately 59% of which are singletons. The specimen sequenced was tumor-infiltrating memory CD4+ T cells sorted from the breast tumor. These receptors originate from a female donor with breast cancer. Each CDR3 is given with its conserved first and last residue. The order of the fields is D gene, clone size, CDR3 length, V gene, J gene, CDR3 DNA, CDR3 protein. A D gene is named only where the DNA matches it firmly. Clone size appears in some rows only: once, few, many, or a class for an expanded clone.

>TRBD1|-|16|TRBV5-1|TRBJ1-1
TGCGCCAGCAGCCGCGGACAGGGGGCTCCGAACACTGAAGCTTTCTTT
CASSRGQGAPNTEAFF
>-|few|13|TRBV6-6|TRBJ1-5
TGTGCCAGCACCATGGGGTTAAATCAGCCCCAGCATTTT
CASTMGLNQPQHF
>-|-|12|TRBV11-3|TRBJ1-1
TGTGCCAGCAGCTTAGAAGTTACTGAAGCTTTCTTT
CASSLEVTEAFF
>TRBD2|-|12|TRBV6-2/TRBV6-3|TRBJ2-7
TGTGCCAGCAGTTACGGGCGGGAGGAGCAGTACTTC
CASSYGREEQYF
>-|few|16|TRBV7-2|TRBJ1-1
TGTGCCAGCACCTTGGCCTTGGGGGCCGGGGACACTGAAGCTTTCTTT
CASTLALGAGDTEAFF
>-|-|12|TRBV20-1|TRBJ2-5
TGTAGCGCCGGGACTCGGTATGCGACCCAGTACTTC
CSAGTRYATQYF
>-|-|15|TRBV5-1|TRBJ1-6
TGCGCCAGCAGCTTGGTAGGGGGGAAGGACTCACCCCTCCACTTT
CASSLVGGKDSPLHF
>-|few|13|TRBV15|TRBJ1-3
TGTGCCACCAGGCCCTTTAGTGGAAACACCATATATTTT
CATRPFSGNTIYF
>-|-|12|TRBV10-1|TRBJ2-3
TGCGCCAGCAAGCTTAGCACAGATACGCAGTATTTT
CASKLSTDTQYF
>-|-|13|TRBV30|TRBJ1-1
TGTGCCTGGAGTAGGAAACTGGGCACTGAAGCTTTCTTT
CAWSRKLGTEAFF
>TRBD1|-|16|TRBV11-2|TRBJ2-5
TGTGCCAGCAGCGAGACCAGGGGGATGTACCAAGAGACCCAGTACTTC
CASSETRGMYQETQYF
>-|-|13|TRBV7-2|TRBJ2-7
TGTGCCAGCAGCGGAACCCGGAACTACGAGCAGTACTTC
CASSGTRNYEQYF
>-|once|12|TRBV6-5|TRBJ1-5
TGTGCCAGCAGGCATAGGGATCAGCCCCAGCATTTT
CASRHRDQPQHF
>TRBD1|-|12|TRBV20-1|TRBJ2-7
TGCAGTGCTCAGTCGACAGGGGACGAGCAGTACTTC
CSAQSTGDEQYF
>-|medium-sized|14|TRBV4-1|TRBJ2-5
TGCGCCAGCAGCCAAGATGCGGGTAGCAAGACCCAGTACTTC
CASSQDAGSKTQYF
>-|few|15|TRBV5-1|TRBJ2-2
TGCGCCAGCACCGCGAGGACGGACAACACCGGGGAGCTGTTTTTT
CASTARTDNTGELFF
>-|-|13|TRBV10-3|TRBJ2-1
TGTGCCATCAGGCCGGGACTCCACAATGAGCAGTTCTTC
CAIRPGLHNEQFF
>TRBD1|-|16|TRBV11-2|TRBJ2-7
TGTGCCAGCAGCTTACAAGGGCAGGGGGCTCAACACGAGCAGTACTTC
CASSLQGQGAQHEQYF
>-|-|14|TRBV5-1|TRBJ2-1
TGCGCCAGCAGCTTGGCTCAGGGCGCGAGTGAGCAGTTCTTC
CASSLAQGASEQFF
>-|-|13|TRBV6-5|TRBJ2-1
TGTGCCAGCAGTTACTCGAATTACAATGAGCAGTTCTTC
CASSYSNYNEQFF
>-|-|12|TRBV20-1|TRBJ1-2
TGCAGTGCTAGACAGGACAGCTATGGCTACACCTTC
CSARQDSYGYTF
>TRBD2|-|12|TRBV20-1|TRBJ2-7
TGCGTCCCCACTAGCGGGGACTACGAGCAGTACTTC
CVPTSGDYEQYF
>-|-|14|TRBV10-1|TRBJ2-1
TGCGCCAGCAGTGACCTGGGAACCAACAATGAGCAGTTCTTC
CASSDLGTNNEQFF
>TRBD1|-|14|TRBV20-1|TRBJ1-5
TGCAGTGCTGTACAGGGGAGCCAGGAGGAGCCCCAGCATTTT
CSAVQGSQEEPQHF
>-|-|14|TRBV20-1|TRBJ2-1
TGCAGTGCCGTTGGAACTAGCCGATACAATGAGCAGTTCTTC
CSAVGTSRYNEQFF
>-|once|14|TRBV9|TRBJ2-5
TGTGCCAGCAGCCCCGGGACTTTACAAGAGACCCAGTACTTC
CASSPGTLQETQYF
>-|-|12|TRBV5-1|TRBJ1-2
TGCGCCAGCAGCTTGGGCGGAGATGGCTACACCTTC
CASSLGGDGYTF
>TRBD2|-|16|TRBV5-1|TRBJ2-7
TGCGCCAGCAGCTTACCACTGGCGGGGGGGTCCTACGAGCAGTACTTC
CASSLPLAGGSYEQYF
>-|few|14|TRBV20-1|TRBJ2-3
TGCAGTGCTAAACCGGGACTGGTTGGTTTTACGCAGTATTTT
CSAKPGLVGFTQYF
>TRBD2|once|14|TRBV5-1|TRBJ2-5
TGCGCCAGCAGCTTCGGGACTAGCCAAGAGACCCAGTACTTC
CASSFGTSQETQYF
>-|once|14|TRBV6-5|TRBJ2-2
TGTGCCAGCGTTGGATCCAGGGGCGCCGGGGAGCTGTTTTTT
CASVGSRGAGELFF
>-|few|13|TRBV5-1|TRBJ2-5
TGCGCCAGCAGCCAAGGGACCCAAGAGACCCAGTACTTC
CASSQGTQETQYF
>-|-|12|TRBV20-1|TRBJ2-3
TGCAGTGCTAGAGTCAATACAGATACGCAGTATTTT
CSARVNTDTQYF
>TRBD2|-|15|TRBV5-1|TRBJ2-7
TGCGCCAGCAGCCTAGGACTAGCGGGAGGGAGCGAGCAGTACTTC
CASSLGLAGGSEQYF
>TRBD2|-|16|TRBV5-1|TRBJ2-2
TGCGCCAGCAGCTGGGGTGGGACTACCAACACCGGGGAGCTGTTTTTT
CASSWGGTTNTGELFF
>-|-|15|TRBV5-1|TRBJ1-2
TGCGCCAGCAGCTTGGTCGGGACAAAGGAACGTGGCTACACCTTC
CASSLVGTKERGYTF
>-|few|15|TRBV7-2|TRBJ2-7
TGTGCCAGCAGCTTAGCCCGGGACCGCTTCTACGAGCAGTACTTC
CASSLARDRFYEQYF
>TRBD1|few|15|TRBV20-1|TRBJ1-1
TGCAGTGCTAGAGATCTACGGACAGGGGTCACTGAAGCTTTCTTT
CSARDLRTGVTEAFF
>-|-|12|TRBV7-2|TRBJ2-7
TGTGCCAGCAGCTTAGACTTCCAGGAGCAGTACTTC
CASSLDFQEQYF
>-|-|14|TRBV10-3|TRBJ2-3
TGTGCCATCAGTGAGTCGGGGGACACAGATACGCAGTATTTT
CAISESGDTDTQYF
>TRBD2|-|17|TRBV5-1|TRBJ2-1
TGCGCCAGCAGCTTTCCTAGCGGGAGGGGGGACTACAATGAGCAGTTCTTC
CASSFPSGRGDYNEQFF
>-|-|14|TRBV20-1|TRBJ1-1
TGCAGTGCTAGAGGGGTTTGGGTGAACACTGAAGCTTTCTTT
CSARGVWVNTEAFF
>TRBD1|large|14|TRBV20-1|TRBJ1-2
TGCAGTGCTGGCACACAGGGGCGCGGGGATGGCTACACCTTC
CSAGTQGRGDGYTF
>-|few|13|TRBV7-6|TRBJ1-1
TGTGCCAGCAGCTTTCAAATGAACACTGAAGCTTTCTTT
CASSFQMNTEAFF
>-|few|14|TRBV20-1|TRBJ1-1
TGCAGTGCTAGATTCAACCTTATGAACACTGAAGCTTTCTTT
CSARFNLMNTEAFF
>-|-|13|TRBV7-2|TRBJ1-4
TGTGCCAGCAGTAGGGACATTGATGAAAAACTGTTTTTT
CASSRDIDEKLFF
>-|-|15|TRBV7-2|TRBJ1-5
TGTGCCAGCAGTCCCGGGACCCGGGAGAATCAGCCCCAGCATTTT
CASSPGTRENQPQHF
>-|-|13|TRBV6-1|TRBJ1-2
TGTGCCAGCAGTCCCGGGGGGGCTAGTGGCTACACCTTC
CASSPGGASGYTF
>-|-|13|TRBV15|TRBJ1-1
TGTGCCACCAGCATTCCACTGAACACTGAAGCTTTCTTT
CATSIPLNTEAFF
>TRBD1|few|16|TRBV12-3/TRBV12-4|TRBJ2-6
TGTGCCAGCAGTCCCGGGACAGGGTTCGGGGCCAACGTCCTGACTTTC
CASSPGTGFGANVLTF